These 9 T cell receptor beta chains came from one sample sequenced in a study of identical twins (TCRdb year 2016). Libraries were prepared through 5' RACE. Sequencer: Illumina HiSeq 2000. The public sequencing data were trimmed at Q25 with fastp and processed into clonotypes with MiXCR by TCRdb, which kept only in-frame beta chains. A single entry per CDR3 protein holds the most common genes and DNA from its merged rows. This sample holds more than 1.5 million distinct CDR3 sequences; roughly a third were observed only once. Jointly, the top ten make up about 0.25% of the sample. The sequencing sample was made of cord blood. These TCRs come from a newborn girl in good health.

CDR3 region: CAISESKRGAGGNQPQHF. The CDR3 DNA reads TGTGCCATCAGTGAGTCGAAGCGGGGGGCGGGTGGCAATCAGCCCCAGCATTTT. The V and J genes are TRBV10-3 and TRBJ1-5; the D gene is possibly TRBD1 (6 bases). CDR1 ENHRY and CDR2 SYGVKD come from the germline V gene. This CDR3 is 18 amino acids long. Trimming pared 0 bases from V and 2 bases from J, leaving 17 bases between.

DNA for the CDR3: TGTGCCAGCAGTTCACTGACAGGGGAAGGGGAGACCCAGTACTTC. The encoded protein is CASSSLTGEGETQYF. The rearrangement joins TRBV27 to TRBJ2-5, with 8 bases identical to TRBD1. Germline assignment: CDR1 MNHEY and CDR2 SMNVEV (reference sequence). Trimming cost V 4 bases and J 5 bases; bases outside gene matches: 9. This CDR3 is 15 amino acids long.

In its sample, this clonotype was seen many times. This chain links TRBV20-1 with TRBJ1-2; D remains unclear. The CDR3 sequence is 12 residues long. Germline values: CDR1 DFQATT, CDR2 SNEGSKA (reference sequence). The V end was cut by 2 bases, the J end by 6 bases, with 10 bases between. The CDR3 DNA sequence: TGCAGTGCTAGACGGACGGGCGATGGCTACACCTTC. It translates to CSARRTGDGYTF.

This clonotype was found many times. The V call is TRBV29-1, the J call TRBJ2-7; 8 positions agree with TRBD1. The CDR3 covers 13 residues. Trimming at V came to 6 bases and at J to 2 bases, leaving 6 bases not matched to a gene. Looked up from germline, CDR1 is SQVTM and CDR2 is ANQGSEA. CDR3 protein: CSVRTGKTYEQYF. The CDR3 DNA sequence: TGCAGCGTCCGGACAGGGAAGACCTACGAGCAGTACTTC.

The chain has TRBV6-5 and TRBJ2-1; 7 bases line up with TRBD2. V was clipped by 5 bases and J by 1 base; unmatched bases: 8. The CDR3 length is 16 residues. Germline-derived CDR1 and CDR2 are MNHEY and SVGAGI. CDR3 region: CASSTDGTNSYNEQFF. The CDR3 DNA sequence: TGTGCCAGCAGTACGGATGGGACTAATTCCTACAATGAGCAGTTCTTC.

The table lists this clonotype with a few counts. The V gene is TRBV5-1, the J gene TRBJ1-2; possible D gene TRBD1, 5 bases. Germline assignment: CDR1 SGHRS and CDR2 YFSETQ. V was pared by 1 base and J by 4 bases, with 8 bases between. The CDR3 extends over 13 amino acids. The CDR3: CASSLIGTYGYTF. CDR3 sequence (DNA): TGCGCCAGCAGCTTGATCGGGACCTATGGCTACACCTTC.

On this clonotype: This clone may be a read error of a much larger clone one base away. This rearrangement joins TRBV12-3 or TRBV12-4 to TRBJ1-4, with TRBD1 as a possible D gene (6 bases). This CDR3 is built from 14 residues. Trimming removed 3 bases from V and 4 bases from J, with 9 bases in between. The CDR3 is CASSFGGLNEKLFF. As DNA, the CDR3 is TGTGCCAGCAGTTTTGGGGGGCTTAATGAAAAACTGTTTTTT.

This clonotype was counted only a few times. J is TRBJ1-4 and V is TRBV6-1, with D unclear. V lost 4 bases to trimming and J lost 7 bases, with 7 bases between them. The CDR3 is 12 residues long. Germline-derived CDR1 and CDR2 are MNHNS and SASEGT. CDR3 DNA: TGTGCCAGCAGTGTACGAGTTGAAAAACTGTTTTTT. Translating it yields CASSVRVEKLFF.

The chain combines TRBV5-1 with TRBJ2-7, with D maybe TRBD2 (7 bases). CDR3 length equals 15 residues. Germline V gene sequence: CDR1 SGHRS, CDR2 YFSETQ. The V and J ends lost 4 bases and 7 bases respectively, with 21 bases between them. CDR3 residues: CASSGGAPRYNEQYF. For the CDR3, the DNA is TGCGCCAGCAGCGGGGGGGCACCGCGGTACAATGAGCAGTACTTC.